This paragraph covers one T cell receptor beta chain sequence. The antigen is undetermined. 13 Jbeta primers and 60 Vbeta primers were used for the PCR. Assay used: immunoSEQ multiplex PCR; TCRdb lists only in-frame clones, some missing. The sample shows around 210,000 clones, roughly 77% of them seen only once. The data stem from a study of cytomegalovirus exposure and HLA in healthy donors. The germline V gene encodes CDR1 MNHEY and CDR2 SMNVEV (reference sequence). The CDR3 totals 14 residues. J was trimmed by 15 bases and V by 4 bases; bases with no gene match: 10. General study results and limits: In vitro confirmation showed three CMV-associated chains to be CMV antigen specific.

The clonotype was recovered from a male donor in good health and CMV-seropositive. The chain carries TRBV27 and TRBJ2-1; 12 bases agree with TRBD2. The specimen was PBMCs. CDR3: CASSSLLAGGDLFF. The DNA for the CDR3 is TGTGCCAGCAGTTCCTTACTAGCGGGGGGAGATCTGTTCTTC.